This TCR beta chain was found in a study of graft-versus-host responses after intestinal transplantation. CDR1 is MDHEN and CDR2 is SYDVKM in the germline V gene. V was pared by 1 base and J by 6 bases, with 13 bases between. This CDR3 spans 15 amino acids. Here immunoSEQ multiplex PCR was the method, and the copy in TCRdb shows in-frame clones only, minus some. The sample lists 360 or so clones; about nine tenths were seen once. For this clone: Antigen unknown.

Study-wide results and caveats: Some GvH clones appeared in ileal mucosa or blood before recipient bone marrow.

The sequence derives from a human patient who received an intestinal transplant, so some T cells may come from the graft donor. The V gene is TRBV28, the J gene TRBJ1-5, with D tentatively TRBD1 (5 bases). Specimen: PBMCs, collected more than 4 days after intestinal transplant. This CDR3 is CASSLLVPGTQPQHF. As DNA, the CDR3 is TGTGCCAGCAGTTTATTAGTCCCAGGGACTCAGCCCCAGCATTTT.